This passage covers 9 T cell receptor beta chains from one sample sequenced in a study of cytotoxic CD8 clonotypes in ibrutinib-treated CLL. Sequenced by immunoSEQ multiplex PCR; TCRdb stores in-frame clones only, minus some. The table lists about 160,000 clones, over 75% of them singletons. Sample: PBMCs, taken at disease progression, from a patient treated with ibrutinib. The receptor set was obtained from a human donor with chronic lymphocytic leukemia.

This clone was picked up one time. The rearrangement uses TRBV10-2 and TRBJ2-7; unclear D gene. CDR1 and CDR2 from the germline V gene are WSHSY and SAAADI. Trimming took off 0 bases at V and 1 base at J, with 10 bases between the two ends. The CDR3 consists of 15 residues. CDR3 amino acids: CASSESFEVSYEQYF. CDR3 nucleotides: TGCGCCAGCAGTGAGTCTTTCGAGGTTTCCTACGAGCAGTACTTC.

The chain links TRBV19 to TRBJ1-3; the D is unclear. This CDR3 is 16 amino acids long. V gave up 5 bases and J gave up 0 bases, with 14 bases separating them. Germline V lookup: CDR1 LNHDA, CDR2 SQIVND (reference sequence). The CDR3 bases are TGTGCCAGTAGTTCCCGCGGAGGAAACTCTGGAAACACCATATATTTT. Translated, it gives CASSSRGGNSGNTIYF.

The chain recombines TRBV6-6 with TRBJ1-2; D is unclear. The CDR3 covers 15 residues. Germline V CDR1 and CDR2: MNHNY, SVGAGI (reference sequence). Trimming shortened V by 4 bases and J by 2 bases, and 14 bases separated the two germline ends. The CDR3 here is CASSSVGRTNYGYTF. CDR3 DNA: TGTGCCAGCAGTTCGGTTGGGCGGACGAACTATGGCTACACCTTC.

The chain joins TRBV5-1 to TRBJ1-1; TRBD1 is a possible D gene (5 bases). V dropped 2 bases and J dropped 0 bases, with 11 bases sitting between them. The CDR3 spans 15 residues. Germline V lookup: CDR1 SGHRS, CDR2 YFSETQ. Here the CDR3 reads CASSFQGDMNTEAFF. The CDR3 region has the DNA TGCGCCAGCAGCTTTCAGGGCGACATGAACACTGAAGCTTTCTTT. The whole variable domain, remainder taken from reference TRBV5-1 and TRBJ1-1, is KAGVTQTPRYLIKTRGQQVTLSCSPISGHRSVSWYQQTPGQGLQFLFEYFSETQRNKGNFPGRFSGRQFSNSRSEMNVSTLELGDSALYLCASSFQGDMNTEAFFGQGTRLTVV.

The gene calls are TRBV2 and TRBJ1-1; D remains ambiguous. Germline V gene sequence: CDR1 SNHLY, CDR2 FYNNEI. Trimming removed 6 bases at V and 0 bases at J, with 11 bases between. CDR3 length: 14 amino acids. The DNA of the CDR3 is TGTGCCAGCAGGTTACGTAAGTTGAACACTGAAGCTTTCTTT. It encodes CASRLRKLNTEAFF.

The chain employs TRBV10-1 and TRBJ2-3; D uncertain. V gave up 4 bases and J gave up 4 bases, with 6 bases separating them. In germline, CDR1 is WNHNN, CDR2 SYGVQD (reference sequence). This CDR3 comprises 12 residues. CDR3 region: CASSVRADTQYF. CDR3 coding DNA: TGCGCCAGCAGTGTCCGCGCAGATACGCAGTATTTT.

The CDR3 is CATSRSQFGNTIYF. CDR3 DNA: TGTGCCACCAGCAGATCACAATTTGGAAACACCATATATTTT. V and J are TRBV15 and TRBJ1-3; D unresolved. This CDR3 comprises 14 residues. CDR1 is LNHNV and CDR2 is YYDKDF in the germline V gene (reference sequence). Between the trimmed V and J ends, which lost 2 bases and 3 bases, there was a span of 8 bases. Together with reference TRBV15 and TRBJ1-3, the CDR3 gives the full variable domain: DAMVIQNPRYQVTQFGKPVTLSCSQTLNHNVMYWYQQKSSQAPKLLFHYYDKDFNNEADTPDNFQSRRPNTSFCFLDIRSPGLGDTAMYLCATSRSQFGNTIYFGEGSWLTVV.

In its sample, this clone was seen a few times. CDR3 protein: CASSPWTVQETQYF. CDR3 DNA: TGTGCCAGCAGCCCCTGGACAGTCCAAGAGACCCAGTACTTC. The chain uses TRBV5-4 and TRBJ2-5, with D possibly being TRBD1 (6 bases). This CDR3 has 14 amino acids. Germline-derived CDR1 and CDR2 are SGHNT and YYREEE (reference sequence). With 4 bases removed from V and 1 base from J, the gap between germline ends came to 11 bases.

The chain joins TRBV27 to TRBJ2-3; TRBD1 matches at 8 bases. This CDR3 contains 13 residues. V gave up 3 bases and J gave up 5 bases; unmatched junction bases: 1. Germline-derived CDR1 and CDR2 are MNHEY and SMNVEV (reference sequence). This CDR3 is CASSFDRGDTQYF. The CDR3 coding sequence is TGTGCCAGCAGTTTCGACAGGGGAGATACGCAGTATTTT.